This passage covers 25 T cell receptor beta chains from one sample sequenced in a study of shared clonotypes between healthy human individuals. It was CD45RO-negative cells, positively selected for CCR7, that made up naive CD8 cells, with terminally differentiated effector memory CD45RA+ cells excluded. Data came from immunoSEQ multiplex PCR; TCRdb stores just in-frame clones and leaves some out. The sample includes hundreds of thousands of clones, approximately 97% of them seen just once. The sequencing sample was made of naive CD8+ T cells sorted from blood. Receptor source: a young man in good health.

The gene calls are TRBV30 and TRBJ2-3; possibly TRBD2 for D (6 bases). The CDR3 consists of 12 residues. CDR1 GTSNPN and CDR2 SVGIG come from the germline V gene (reference sequence). Trimming cost V 5 bases and J 8 bases, with 14 bases left between them. The CDR3 coding sequence is TGTGCCTGGCAACCTGGGGGGAGTACGCAGTATTTT. This codes for CAWQPGGSTQYF.

A note on this clone: At the DNA level, this CDR3 is encoded by other sequences in the same sample as well. The genes are TRBV11-2 and TRBJ2-7; D is unresolved. CDR1 is SGHAT, CDR2 FQNNGV, per germline. The CDR3 totals 13 residues. V lost 1 base and J lost 2, with 6 bases in between. The CDR3 reads CASSLGSAYEQYF. CDR3 nucleotides: TGTGCCAGCAGCTTAGGCTCTGCCTACGAGCAGTACTTC.

The chain recombines TRBV4-3 with TRBJ1-5; D gene unclear. The CDR3 spans 16 residues. V was pared by 1 base and J by 9 bases, with 19 bases between. Germline-derived CDR1 and CDR2 are LGHNA and YSLEER. The CDR3 sequence: CASSQAHSEELGPQHF. CDR3 nucleotide sequence: TGCGCCAGCAGCCAAGCCCACAGTGAGGAGCTGGGGCCCCAGCATTTT.

V gene TRBV7-2 combines with J gene TRBJ2-5, with 12 bases matching TRBD2. The CDR3 is 16 amino acids. Germline CDR1 reads SGHTA; CDR2 reads FQGNSA. V trimming: 4 bases; J trimming: 1 base; junction bases outside the gene matches: 4. The chain's CDR3 is CASSYWTSGTQETQYF. The CDR3 nucleotides are TGTGCCAGCAGCTACTGGACTAGCGGGACCCAAGAGACCCAGTACTTC.

The rearrangement joins TRBV7-6 to TRBJ2-3; 9 bases line up with TRBD2. Germline assignment: CDR1 SGHVS and CDR2 FNYEAQ. CDR3 length: 15 residues. J gave up 1 base and V 5 bases, and 4 bases lay outside the gene matches. Here the CDR3 DNA reads TGTGCCAGCAGCCCGGCTAGCGGGGGCACAGATACGCAGTATTTT. This encodes CASSPASGGTDTQYF.

J is TRBJ2-1 and V is TRBV7-9; TRBD1 aligns across 9 bases. V was pared by 4 bases and J by 2 bases, with 15 bases of the junction left unmatched. Germline values: CDR1 SEHNR, CDR2 FQNEAQ (reference sequence). The CDR3 has 19 residues. The chain's CDR3 is CASSSAGTGSLSPYNEQFF. DNA of the CDR3: TGTGCCAGCAGCTCCGCAGGGACAGGGTCCCTTTCCCCCTACAATGAGCAGTTCTTC.

The rearrangement links TRBV7-2 to TRBJ1-1; maybe TRBD1 (5 bases). Trimming took off 4 bases at V and 4 bases at J, with 10 bases between the two ends. The length of the CDR3 is 13 residues. Germline V gene data show CDR1 as SGHTA and CDR2 as FQGNSA. CDR3 nucleotide sequence: TGTGCCAGCAGCTCAACAGGTCGCACTGAAGCTTTCTTT. Its translation: CASSSTGRTEAFF.

This clone was seen a single time. The chain employs TRBV4-1 and TRBJ2-7, with D perhaps matching TRBD1 (7 bases). CDR3 length equals 16 residues. Trimming stripped 1 base from V and 2 bases from J, with 15 bases between. Germline-derived CDR1 and CDR2 are MGHRA and YSYEKL. The CDR3 here is CASSQGGTAITYEQYF. The CDR3, as DNA: TGCGCCAGCAGCCAAGGCGGGACAGCCATAACCTACGAGCAGTACTTC.

Written as DNA, the CDR3 is TGTGCCAGCAGCCTCGACGGGTTTCAGCCCCAGCATTTT. Its protein is CASSLDGFQPQHF. The chain couples TRBV9 to TRBJ1-5; D not certain. This CDR3 has 13 amino acids. Per the germline V gene, CDR1 is SGDLS and CDR2 is YYNGEE. With 4 bases removed from V and 6 bases from J, the gap between germline ends came to 11 bases.

The gene calls are TRBV2 and TRBJ1-2; D gene ambiguous. V was clipped by 2 bases and J by 0 bases, with 10 bases between them. Germline CDR1 is SNHLY and CDR2 is FYNNEI. This CDR3 region has 15 residues. The CDR3 DNA is TGTGCCAGCAGTGAATCTAGACGAGCTAACTATGGCTACACCTTC. Translation: CASSESRRANYGYTF.

The rearrangement uses TRBV15 and TRBJ2-1, with a tentative D call TRBD2 (6 bases). V shed 0 bases and J shed 0 bases, with 15 bases lying between them. Looked up from germline, CDR1 is LNHNV and CDR2 is YYDKDF (reference sequence). The CDR3 runs 18 residues. The CDR3 region is CATSRDTWQDYSYNEQFF. The CDR3 DNA sequence: TGTGCCACCAGCAGAGATACGTGGCAGGACTACTCCTACAATGAGCAGTTCTTC. Full variable domain (missing parts from reference TRBV15 and TRBJ2-1): DAMVIQNPRYQVTQFGKPVTLSCSQTLNHNVMYWYQQKSSQAPKLLFHYYDKDFNNEADTPDNFQSRRPNTSFCFLDIRSPGLGDTAMYLCATSRDTWQDYSYNEQFFGPGTRLTVL.

The V and J genes are TRBV6-5 and TRBJ2-5; D unclear. The length of the CDR3 is 13 residues. CDR1 and CDR2 from the germline V gene are MNHEY and SVGAGI. V was cut by 4 bases and J by 5 bases, with 11 bases left in between. The CDR3 DNA reads TGTGCCAGCAGTTCTCCCCGAGAGGAGACCCAGTACTTC. As protein: CASSSPREETQYF.

The chain combines TRBV7-9 with TRBJ1-2; D is unresolved. Germline-derived CDR1 and CDR2 are SEHNR and FQNEAQ (reference sequence). The CDR3 runs to 16 residues. The V gene lost 3 bases and the J gene lost 6 bases, with 20 bases spanning the gap. The CDR3 bases are TGTGCCAGCAGCTTGCCCCATATAGTTAGGACGGATGGCTACACCTTC. Protein product: CASSLPHIVRTDGYTF.

For the CDR3, the DNA is TGTGCCAGTCCGGGGGACCCGAACACTGAAGCTTTCTTT. Its protein is CASPGDPNTEAFF. The rearrangement joins TRBV21-1 to TRBJ1-1. TRBV21-1 is a documented pseudogene. This CDR3 is built from 13 residues.

The genes are TRBV29-1 and TRBJ2-7; 10 positions agree with TRBD1. Germline assignment: CDR1 SQVTM and CDR2 ANQGSEA. The length of the CDR3 is 13 residues. After removal of 6 bases from V and 4 bases from J, the junction contained 6 bases not matched to a gene. The CDR3 spells CSVATGGFYEQYF. Written as DNA, the CDR3 is TGCAGCGTCGCGACAGGGGGCTTTTACGAGCAGTACTTC.

This clone was seen a single time. The chain employs TRBV9 and TRBJ2-7; TRBD2 matches at 9 bases. The V gene's germline CDR1 is SGDLS and CDR2 YYNGEE. This CDR3 is built from 15 residues. V shed 3 bases and J 2 bases; nucleotides not matched to a gene: 6. As DNA, the CDR3 is TGTGCCAGCAGCGAGGCTAGCGGGGACACCTACGAGCAGTACTTC. Its protein product is CASSEASGDTYEQYF.

This chain uses TRBV21-1 with TRBJ2-7; the table calls TRBD2, which could not be checked here. TRBV21-1 is a pseudogene locus. CDR3 length: 10 residues. CDR3 coding DNA: TGTGCCAGCAGCGAGGACGAGCAGTACTTC. Translation: CASSEDEQYF.

This clone appeared a single time. The J gene is TRBJ2-1, the V gene TRBV27, with a weak D call TRBD1 (5 bases). Trimming pared 7 bases from V and 9 bases from J, leaving 19 bases between. The CDR3 runs to 14 residues. CDR1 is MNHEY, CDR2 SMNVEV, per germline (reference sequence). The CDR3 DNA sequence: TGTGCCAGCACCCCGGCCGGCAGGGCAAGTGAGCAGTTCTTC. Encoded protein: CASTPAGRASEQFF.

The rearrangement joins TRBV5-1 to TRBJ2-2; D unresolved. This CDR3 comprises 12 residues. CDR1 SGHRS and CDR2 YFSETQ come from the germline V gene. Trimming pared 4 bases from V and 7 bases from J, leaving 8 bases between. The CDR3 loop is CASSLVDGELFF. CDR3 nucleotides: TGCGCCAGCAGCCTGGTTGACGGGGAGCTGTTTTTT.

The chain recombines TRBV10-3 with TRBJ2-3, with D unresolved. Germline-derived CDR1 and CDR2 are ENHRY and SYGVKD. CDR3 length: 15 residues. The ends were cut back, 8 bases at V and 2 bases at J, with 17 bases in the middle. This CDR3 is CAIGPGLLYTDTQYF. Here the CDR3 DNA reads TGTGCCATCGGCCCCGGGTTGCTTTACACAGATACGCAGTATTTT.

The V and J genes are TRBV7-9 and TRBJ2-7, with D possibly TRBD1 on 6 matching bases. Germline CDR1 and CDR2: SEHNR and FQNEAQ (reference sequence). V was clipped by 2 bases and J by 0 bases, with 14 bases between them. The CDR3 totals 16 residues. The DNA for the CDR3 is TGTGCCAGCAGCTTATTTCTGGGGGCCAGCTCCTACGAGCAGTACTTC. Encoded protein: CASSLFLGASSYEQYF.

The gene calls are TRBV11-2 and TRBJ2-7; 8 positions match TRBD1. This CDR3 comprises 14 residues. The germline V gene encodes CDR1 SGHAT and CDR2 FQNNGV. The V segment lost 5 bases and the J segment 7 bases; nucleotides outside the gene matches: 10. The CDR3 sequence is CASSPRQGAWEQYF. The DNA of the CDR3 is TGTGCCAGCAGCCCCCGGCAGGGGGCCTGGGAGCAGTACTTC.

The chain couples TRBV5-6 to TRBJ1-1; D is undetermined. The length of the CDR3 is 15 residues. Germline V gene lookup returns CDR1 SGHDT and CDR2 YYEEEE. V shed 0 bases and J shed 6 bases, with 15 bases lying between them. Here the CDR3 reads CASSLGLTQSPEAFF. As DNA, the CDR3 is TGTGCCAGCAGCTTGGGATTGACACAGAGCCCTGAAGCTTTCTTT.

V usage is TRBV9 and J usage is TRBJ2-3; 10 bases are a match to TRBD1. The CDR3 has 18 amino acids. The V and J ends lost 0 bases and 0 bases, in that order; junction bases with no gene match: 7. Germline V gene sequence: CDR1 SGDLS, CDR2 YYNGEE. The CDR3 DNA reads TGTGCCAGCAGCGTAGAGGGACAGGGGTTACTCAGCACAGATACGCAGTATTTT. Translation: CASSVEGQGLLSTDTQYF.

A remark on this clone: Other DNA sequences in the sample encode the same CDR3. V and J are TRBV7-9 and TRBJ2-7; maybe TRBD2 (5 bases). The V end lost 2 bases, the J end lost 6 bases, and 8 bases lay between the germline ends. The V gene's germline CDR1 is SEHNR and CDR2 FQNEAQ (reference sequence). The CDR3 is made up of 12 amino acids. CDR3 DNA sequence: TGTGCCAGCAGCTTAAGAGGAGGCGAGCAGTACTTC. Its translation: CASSLRGGEQYF.